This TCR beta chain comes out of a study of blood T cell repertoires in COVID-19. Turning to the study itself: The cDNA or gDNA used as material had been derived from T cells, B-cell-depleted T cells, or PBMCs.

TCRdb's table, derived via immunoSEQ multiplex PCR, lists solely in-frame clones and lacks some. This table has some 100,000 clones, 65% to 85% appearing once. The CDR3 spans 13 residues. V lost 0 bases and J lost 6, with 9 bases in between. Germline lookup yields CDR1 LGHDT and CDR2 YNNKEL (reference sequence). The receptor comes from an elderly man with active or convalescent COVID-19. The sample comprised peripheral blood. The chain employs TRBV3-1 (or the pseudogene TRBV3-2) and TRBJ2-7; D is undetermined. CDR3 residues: CASSQDNYGEQYF. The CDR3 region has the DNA TGTGCCAGCAGCCAAGATAACTACGGCGAGCAGTACTTC.